The clone carrying this T cell receptor beta chain appeared once. One entry per CDR3 protein, called by TCRdb with MiXCR from the RACE reads. The sample lists around 70,000 distinct CDR3 sequences, over 8.5% occurring once. The CDR3 has 13 residues. Germline loops: CDR1 MNHEY, CDR2 SVGEGT. The J segment lost 7 bases and the V segment lost 8 bases, leaving 7 bases of the junction unmatched. This record belongs to a study of human T cells and chemical hapten exposure. About the study: Reading of the patch tests, which applied 0.01% DPC to the upper back, occurred at 6 days.

Documented time point: patch test 3, about 24 weeks after DPC sensitization. Treatment meaning: therapeutic diphenylcyclopropenone sensitization with weekly scalp DPC. The source material was whole blood, sampled in connection with sensitization to the hapten diphenylcyclopropenone (DPC). This TCR came from a woman in her forties or fifties with alopecia areata. Some clones in this sample may be carry-over from other donors' samples. The genes are TRBV6-2 or TRBV6-3 and TRBJ1-1; 10 bases fit TRBD1. The CDR3 nucleotides are TGTGCCAGCCGCACCGGGACAGGGGTTGAAGCTTTCTTT. Translation gives CASRTGTGVEAFF.